This TCR beta chain emerged from a study of spatial heterogeneity in lung cancer. TCRdb passed the 5' RACE reads through MiXCR, listing each CDR3 protein once. The sample consists of 5,500 to 7,500 distinct CDR3 sequences, approximately 3.1% of them appearing once. This clonotype has at least ten counts. The target antigen is unknown. Time point specified: sample taken at primary tumor resection. Samples came from 72 TRACERx patients with untreated early-stage lung cancer. The sequenced material consisted of unsorted whole RNA from tumor, nontumor lung or frozen PBMC. The CDR3 sequence is 14 residues long. Germline V gene data show CDR1 as SGHDT and CDR2 as YYEEEE. V shed 3 bases and J 8 bases; nucleotides not matched to a gene: 6. General study points: For expanded intratumoral alpha and beta TCRs, counts tracked tumor mutation counts. Tumor T cell coverage was estimated at 7% to 9% for alpha and under 15% for beta chains.

The sample here was lung tumor tissue, taken at surgery. The chain couples TRBV5-6 to TRBJ2-1; 9 bases agree with TRBD1. The sequence was collected from a male donor with early-stage non-small cell lung cancer. The DNA of the CDR3 is TGTGCCAGCAGCTCAACTACAGGGGGCCATGAGCAGTTCTTC. It is translated as CASSSTTGGHEQFF.